The 31 T cell receptor beta chains presented below share a single source sample, sequenced in a study of blood T cell repertoires in COVID-19. Assay used: immunoSEQ multiplex PCR; TCRdb lists only in-frame clones, some missing. Of over 70,000 clones in the sample, about 74% were seen once. Sequencing was carried out using peripheral blood. These receptors all stem from an older man with COVID-19, enrolled during active disease.

The chain links TRBV5-6 to TRBJ2-2, with 12 bases that match TRBD1. The CDR3 extends over 16 amino acids. The germline gives CDR1 SGHDT, CDR2 YYEEEE. The V gene end was trimmed by 4 bases and the J gene end by 6 bases; junction bases not matched to a gene: 7. In DNA form, the CDR3 reads TGTGCCAGCAGCCTCCCGGGACAGGGGGCGGCCGGGGAGCTGTTTTTT. Translation: CASSLPGQGAAGELFF.

The chain links TRBV3-1 (or the pseudogene TRBV3-2) to TRBJ1-2, with 8 bases aligning to TRBD1. This CDR3 is 14 amino acids long. After removal of 2 bases from V and 2 bases from J, the junction contained 1 base not matched to a gene. CDR1 is LGHDT, CDR2 YNNKEL, per germline (reference sequence). The CDR3 is CASSQRDRNYGYTF. The CDR3 bases are TGTGCCAGCAGCCAACGGGACAGGAACTATGGCTACACCTTC.

The table lists this clone with a count of one. The J gene is TRBJ2-5, the V gene TRBV2, with 9 bases identical to TRBD1. This CDR3 is built from 14 residues. J gave up 7 bases and V 6 bases, and 9 bases lay outside the gene matches. CDR1 is SNHLY and CDR2 is FYNNEI in the germline V gene. The CDR3 nucleotides are TGTGCCAGCAGCCCCGACAGGGGGTATGGGACCCAGTACTTC. This gives the protein CASSPDRGYGTQYF.

Notes on this clone: This sample includes further DNA sequences coding for the same CDR3. The rearrangement uses TRBV7-9 and TRBJ1-4, with 11 bases fitting TRBD1. V was pared by 5 bases and J by 6 bases, with 2 bases of the junction left unmatched. This CDR3 contains 14 residues. The V gene's germline CDR1 is SEHNR and CDR2 FQNEAQ (reference sequence). CDR3 in amino acids: CASSPGQGDEKLFF. DNA for the CDR3: TGTGCCAGCAGCCCGGGACAGGGGGATGAAAAACTGTTTTTT.

The chain employs TRBV7-2 and TRBJ1-1, with 7 bases aligning to TRBD1. CDR3 length: 14 residues. Germline assignment: CDR1 SGHTA and CDR2 FQGNSA. Trimming took 5 bases from V and 5 from J; bases not matched to a gene: 8. Here the CDR3 DNA reads TGTGCCAGCAGCATAACAGGGGTTGGGACTGAAGCTTTCTTT. The encoded protein is CASSITGVGTEAFF.

The genes are TRBV25-1 and TRBJ1-3; 8 bases are a match to TRBD1. Trimming at V came to 3 bases and at J to 2 bases, leaving 3 bases not matched to a gene. Germline V gives CDR1 MGHDK, CDR2 SYGVNS. The CDR3 runs 15 residues. CDR3 nucleotide sequence: TGTGCCAGCAGTGACCCAGGGGGCCCTGGAAACACCATATATTTT. As protein: CASSDPGGPGNTIYF. Together with reference TRBV25-1 and TRBJ1-3, the CDR3 gives the full variable domain: EADIYQTPRYLVIGTGKKITLECSQTMGHDKMYWYQQDPGMELHLIHYSYGVNSTEKGDLSSESTVSRIRTEHFPLTLESARPSHTSQYLCASSDPGGPGNTIYFGEGSWLTVV.

This clone showed up just a few times. In nucleotides, the CDR3 is TGTCCAAGCGGGGGAAACACTGAAGCTTTCTTT. It specifies CPSGGNTEAFF. The genes are TRBV3-1 (or the pseudogene TRBV3-2) and TRBJ1-1; possible D gene TRBD1, 5 bases. CDR1 and CDR2 from the germline V gene are LGHDT and YNNKEL (reference sequence). The CDR3 is made up of 11 amino acids.

V usage is TRBV4-2 and J usage is TRBJ1-1, with 7 bases fitting TRBD1. Germline values: CDR1 LGHNA, CDR2 YNFKEQ. The CDR3 spans 16 residues. J was trimmed by 1 base and V by 3 bases; bases with no gene match: 8. The CDR3 spells CASSHYGDSKNTEAFF. In nucleotides, the CDR3 is TGTGCCAGCAGCCATTATGGGGACAGTAAGAACACTGAAGCTTTCTTT.

As for this clone: Relative to the germline gene, one junction end is altered; a read error may explain this. This sequence joins TRBV30 and TRBJ2-7; TRBD2 matches 13 bases. The germline V gene encodes CDR1 GTSNPN and CDR2 SVGIG (reference sequence). The CDR3 consists of 12 residues. The CDR3 sequence is CAWSATTSGRHF. CDR3 bases: TGTGCCTGGAGCGCCACGACTAGCGGGAGGCACTTC.

The chain couples TRBV7-2 to TRBJ2-1; TRBD2 matches at 7 bases. The CDR3 covers 15 residues. With V trimmed by 1 base and J by 7 bases, 7 bases remained unmatched. In germline, CDR1 is SGHTA, CDR2 FQGNSA. The CDR3 DNA is TGTGCCAGCAGCTTAGTAGTGGGAGGGCGTAATGAGCAGTTCTTC. Translating it yields CASSLVVGGRNEQFF.

The chain combines TRBV7-2 with TRBJ2-4; maybe TRBD2 (6 bases). Trimming pared 4 bases from V and 6 bases from J, leaving 16 bases between. The CDR3 is 15 amino acids. CDR1 is SGHTA, CDR2 FQGNSA, per germline. CDR3 coding DNA: TGTGCCAGCAGCTCCGGCCCCCTTAGCGGAAACATTCAGTACTTC. Protein: CASSSGPLSGNIQYF.

The gene calls are TRBV28 and TRBJ1-3; 9 positions agree with TRBD1. With 6 bases clipped from V and 1 base from J, the junction kept 7 bases outside the gene matches. The germline gives CDR1 MDHEN, CDR2 SYDVKM. The CDR3 loop spans 16 amino acids. The CDR3 protein is CASSYTGGGSGNTIYF. For the CDR3, the DNA is TGTGCCAGCAGCTATACAGGGGGCGGTTCTGGAAACACCATATATTTT. Variable domain in full (rest from reference TRBV28 and TRBJ1-3): DVKVTQSSRYLVKRTGEKVFLECVQDMDHENMFWYRQDPGLGLRLIYFSYDVKMKEKGDIPEGYSVSREKKERFSLILESASTNQTSMYLCASSYTGGGSGNTIYFGEGSWLTVV.

This clone was observed once. This chain links TRBV19 with TRBJ2-7; 12 nucleotides match TRBD1. Per the germline V gene, CDR1 is LNHDA and CDR2 is SQIVND (reference sequence). The CDR3 is 14 residues long. Losses at the gene ends were 7 bases for V and 2 bases for J; bases not matched to a gene: 3. The CDR3 sequence is CASKGQGATYEQYF. The DNA of the CDR3 is TGTGCCAGTAAGGGACAGGGGGCCACCTACGAGCAGTACTTC.

V and J are TRBV6-4 and TRBJ2-1; TRBD2 agrees at 9 bases. The CDR3 loop spans 15 amino acids. The V gene's germline CDR1 is MRHNA and CDR2 SNTAGT. V was pared by 0 bases and J by 9 bases, with 6 bases of the junction left unmatched. In DNA, the CDR3 is TGTGCCAGCAGTGACTCGATAGCGGGAGATGGTGAGCAGTTCTTC. This gives the protein CASSDSIAGDGEQFF.

A note on this clone: Other DNA sequences in the sample encode the same CDR3. This rearrangement joins TRBV9 to TRBJ2-7; TRBD1 matches at 10 bases. V was clipped by 5 bases and J by 7 bases; unmatched bases: 9. This CDR3 is built from 14 residues. Germline CDR1 and CDR2: SGDLS and YYNGEE. The CDR3 bases are TGTGCCAGCAGGGCGGGACAGGGGACGGGGGAGCAGTACTTC. Residues: CASRAGQGTGEQYF.

Judged by abundance, this clone is medium-sized. V usage is TRBV28 and J usage is TRBJ2-5; D is uncertain. CDR3 size: 13 residues. The germline gives CDR1 MDHEN, CDR2 SYDVKM. Trimming took 4 bases from V and 1 from J, leaving 7 bases between them. CDR3 in DNA: TGTGCCAGCAGTTACGGGTCCCAAGAGACCCAGTACTTC. It specifies CASSYGSQETQYF.

This clone showed up just a few times. The chain recombines TRBV9 with TRBJ2-7; 9 nucleotides align to TRBD2. CDR1 and CDR2 (germline): SGDLS, YYNGEE. J gave up 4 bases and V 3 bases, and 14 bases lay outside the gene matches. This CDR3 region has 17 residues. The CDR3 protein is CASSERYSGGSLYEQYF. For the CDR3, the DNA is TGTGCCAGCAGCGAGCGGTATAGCGGGGGCTCGCTTTACGAGCAGTACTTC.

The J gene is TRBJ2-7, the V gene TRBV6-2 or TRBV6-3; weak D call: TRBD2 (6 bases). Germline CDR1 is MNHEY and CDR2 is SVGEGT. This CDR3 spans 13 amino acids. V was shortened by 6 bases and J by 5 bases, with 14 bases between the two germline ends. As DNA, the CDR3 is TGTGCCAGCAGCCTCAGGGAGGTAGACGAGCAGTACTTC. It specifies CASSLREVDEQYF.

V is TRBV14 and J is TRBJ2-5, with 8 bases identical to TRBD1. V dropped 1 base and J dropped 4; count of bases not matched to a gene: 5. The CDR3 length is 15 residues. CDR1 is SGHDN, CDR2 FVKESK, per germline. This CDR3 reads CASSQGTGLGETQYF. CDR3 DNA: TGTGCCAGCAGCCAAGGGACAGGGTTGGGAGAGACCCAGTACTTC.

This clone was counted many times. V and J are TRBV5-6 and TRBJ1-5; D might be TRBD1 (5 bases). V shed 0 bases and J shed 9 bases, with 16 bases lying between them. CDR1 and CDR2 from the germline V gene are SGHDT and YYEEEE. The CDR3 extends over 15 amino acids. The CDR3 is CASSLGRTPGRPQHF. CDR3 in DNA: TGTGCCAGCAGCTTGGGAAGGACACCCGGGCGGCCCCAGCATTTT. Full variable domain (missing parts from reference TRBV5-6 and TRBJ1-5): DAGVTQSPTHLIKTRGQQVTLRCSPKSGHDTVSWYQQALGQGPQFIFQYYEEEERQRGNFPDRFSGHQFPNYSSELNVNALLLGDSALYLCASSLGRTPGRPQHFGDGTRLSIL.

This clone has more than one count but fewer than ten. The chain links TRBV2 to TRBJ1-6; TRBD1 matches 10 bases. This CDR3 has 17 amino acids. CDR1 SNHLY and CDR2 FYNNEI come from the germline V gene. The V gene end was trimmed by 3 bases and the J gene end by 5 bases; junction bases not matched to a gene: 7. CDR3 DNA: TGTGCCAGCAGTGAGGGACAGGGGTACGTCGATAATTCACCCCTCCACTTT. This encodes CASSEGQGYVDNSPLHF. Looking up the rest from reference TRBV2 and TRBJ1-6 gives the full variable domain: EPEVTQTPSHQVTQMGQEVILRCVPISNHLYFYWYRQILGQKVEFLVSFYNNEISEKSEIFDDQFSVERPDGSNFTLKIRSTKLEDSAMYFCASSEGQGYVDNSPLHFGNGTRLTVT.

Concerning this clone: This is likely a read error, given that the CDR3 carries no conserved phenylalanine or tryptophan at its end. The chain combines TRBV5-6 with TRBJ1-2; D perhaps matches TRBD1 (5 bases). Germline V lookup: CDR1 SGHDT, CDR2 YYEEEE. V was shortened by 7 bases and J by 0 bases, with 13 bases between the two germline ends. CDR3 length: 14 residues. CDR3 nucleotides: TGTGCCAGCGTTATACAGGTCTCTAACTATGGCTACACCCTC. This sequence encodes CASVIQVSNYGYTL.

This chain uses TRBV5-3 with TRBJ1-2; 12 bases map to TRBD1. TRBV5-3 is filed as an ORF, its function uncertain. The V segment lost 3 bases and the J segment 6 bases; nucleotides outside the gene matches: 9. The CDR3 covers 16 residues. CDR3 sequence reads: CARSCIGDRGLDGYTF. The CDR3 bases are TGTGCCAGAAGCTGTATTGGGGACAGGGGGCTCGATGGCTACACCTTC.

This chain connects TRBV14 to TRBJ1-2; D ambiguous. This CDR3 is 14 amino acids long. Germline V gene sequence: CDR1 SGHDN, CDR2 FVKESK. V lost 0 bases and J lost 4, with 9 bases in between. CDR3 sequence reads: CASSQEAGIYGYTF. Written as DNA, the CDR3 is TGTGCCAGCAGCCAAGAGGCAGGCATCTATGGCTACACCTTC.

V gene TRBV7-2 combines with J gene TRBJ1-4; D may be TRBD1 (5 bases). CDR1 is SGHTA, CDR2 FQGNSA, per germline. Trimming took 5 bases from V and 4 from J, leaving 14 bases between them. CDR3 length: 15 amino acids. The CDR3 is CASSTQGGGNEKLFF. The CDR3 DNA is TGTGCCAGCAGCACTCAGGGCGGGGGTAATGAAAAACTGTTTTTT.

This rearrangement joins TRBV11-2 to TRBJ2-7, with D hard to call. CDR1 and CDR2 (germline): SGHAT, FQNNGV. V shed 1 base and J shed 4 bases, with 8 bases lying between them. The CDR3 loop spans 13 amino acids. The CDR3 DNA is TGTGCCAGCAGCTTAGGAGGAAGTTACGAGCAGTACTTC. This codes for CASSLGGSYEQYF.

The V gene is TRBV6-5, the J gene TRBJ1-5, with D uncertain. The germline CDR1 and CDR2 sequences are MNHEY and SVGAGI. V was trimmed by 7 bases and J by 2 bases, leaving 12 bases between them. This CDR3 has 14 residues. The CDR3 sequence: CASNSGSGNQPQHF. As DNA, the CDR3 is TGTGCCAGCAACTCTGGGAGTGGCAATCAGCCCCAGCATTTT.

This clone occurred once. The chain employs TRBV13 and TRBJ1-2; 7 nucleotides align to TRBD1. Trimming cost V 0 bases and J 1 base; bases outside gene matches: 8. The germline gives CDR1 PRHDT, CDR2 FYEKMQ (reference sequence). The CDR3 is 17 amino acids. In DNA, the CDR3 is TGTGCCAGCAGCTTAGGAGCCGGGACAGTTCTTAACTATGGCTACACCTTC. It translates to CASSLGAGTVLNYGYTF.

J is TRBJ1-1 and V is TRBV18, with 8 bases lining up with TRBD1. The V segment lost 3 bases and the J segment 4 bases; nucleotides outside the gene matches: 7. This CDR3 region has 15 residues. Germline V gene data show CDR1 as KGHSH and CDR2 as LQKENI. The CDR3 DNA reads TGTGCCAGCTCACCCCGGACAGGGCTAGGCACTGAAGCTTTCTTT. Residues: CASSPRTGLGTEAFF.

CDR3: CATSRDPGFGPQHF. The CDR3 nucleotides read TGTGCCACCAGCAGAGATCCGGGTTTTGGGCCCCAGCATTTT. The chain links TRBV15 to TRBJ1-5; D unclear. The CDR3 has 14 residues. Per germline, CDR1 LNHNV and CDR2 YYDKDF (reference sequence). V dropped 0 bases and J dropped 9 bases, with 12 bases sitting between them.

This chain uses TRBV11-2 with TRBJ2-7; TRBD2 agrees at 10 bases. The germline V gene has CDR1 SGHAT and CDR2 FQNNGV. The CDR3 runs to 16 residues. With V trimmed by 1 base and J by 5 bases, 8 bases remained unmatched. This CDR3 reads CASSLAASGRSDEQYF. In DNA form, the CDR3 reads TGTGCCAGCAGCTTAGCAGCTAGCGGGAGATCGGACGAGCAGTACTTC.